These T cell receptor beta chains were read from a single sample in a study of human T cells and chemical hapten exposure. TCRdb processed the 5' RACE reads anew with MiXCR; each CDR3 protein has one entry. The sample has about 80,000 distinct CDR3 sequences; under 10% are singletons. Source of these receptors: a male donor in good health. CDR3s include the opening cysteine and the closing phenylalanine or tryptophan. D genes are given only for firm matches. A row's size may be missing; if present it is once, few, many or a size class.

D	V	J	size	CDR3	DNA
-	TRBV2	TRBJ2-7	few	CASRPDWTYEQYF	TGTGCCAGCAGACCTGACTGGACCTACGAGCAGTACTTC
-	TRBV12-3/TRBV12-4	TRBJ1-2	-	CASSYNTLYGYTF	TGTGCCAGCAGTTACAACACCCTCTATGGCTACACCTTC
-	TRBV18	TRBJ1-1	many	CASSLKGGEGTEAFF	TGTGCCAGCTCACTTAAAGGGGGTGAGGGCACTGAAGCTTTCTTT
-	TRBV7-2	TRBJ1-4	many	CASSLSRLGEKLFF	TGTGCCAGCAGCTTATCCAGGCTGGGGGAAAAACTGTTTTTT
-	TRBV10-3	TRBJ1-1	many	CAISEGTNTEAFF	TGTGCCATCAGTGAGGGAACGAACACTGAAGCTTTCTTT
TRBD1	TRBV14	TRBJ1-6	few	CASSQDPRQGVAYNSPLHF	TGTGCCAGCAGCCAAGATCCGAGACAGGGGGTCGCCTATAATTCACCCCTCCACTTT
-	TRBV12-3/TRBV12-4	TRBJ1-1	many	CASSLRQENTEAFF	TGTGCCAGCAGTTTACGACAGGAGAACACTGAAGCTTTCTTT
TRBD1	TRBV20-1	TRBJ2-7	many	CSARTGRTYEQYF	TGCAGTGCTCGGACAGGGCGCACCTACGAGCAGTACTTC
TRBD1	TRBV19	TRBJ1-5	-	CASSRTGASNQPQHF	TGTGCCAGTAGTAGGACAGGGGCCAGCAATCAGCCCCAGCATTTT
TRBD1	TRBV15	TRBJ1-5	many	CATSAGGWRYSNQPQHF	TGTGCCACCAGCGCAGGGGGTTGGAGATATAGCAATCAGCCCCAGCATTTT
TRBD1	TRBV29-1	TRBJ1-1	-	CSAVPGQGSAFF	TGCAGCGCTGTACCGGGACAGGGCTCTGCTTTCTTT
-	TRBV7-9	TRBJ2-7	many	CASSPPSQGEQYF	TGTGCCAGCAGCCCCCCTAGCCAGGGCGAGCAGTACTTC
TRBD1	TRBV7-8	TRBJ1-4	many	CASSTQKTGRHEKLFF	TGTGCCAGCAGCACACAAAAGACAGGGCGTCATGAAAAACTGTTTTTT
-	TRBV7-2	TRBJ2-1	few	CASSLAGRTISWGEQFF	TGTGCCAGCAGCTTAGCGGGCAGAACCATCTCTTGGGGTGAGCAGTTCTTC
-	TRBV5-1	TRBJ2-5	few	CASSLRLEETQYF	TGCGCCAGCAGCCTGAGACTTGAAGAGACCCAGTACTTC
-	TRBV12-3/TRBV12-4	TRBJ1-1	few	CASQPRREMNTEAFF	TGTGCCAGCCAACCGCGCCGGGAAATGAACACTGAAGCTTTCTTT
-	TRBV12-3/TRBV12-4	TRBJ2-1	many	CASSLSFEQFF	TGTGCCAGCAGTTTATCCTTTGAGCAGTTCTTC
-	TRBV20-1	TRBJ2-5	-	CSANPRGGNQETQYF	TGCAGTGCAAACCCCCGTGGGGGAAACCAAGAGACCCAGTACTTC
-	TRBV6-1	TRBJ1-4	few	CASRSMEATNEKLFF	TGTGCCAGCAGGTCCATGGAAGCAACTAATGAAAAACTGTTTTTT
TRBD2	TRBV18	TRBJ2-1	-	CASSPQILAGDGNEQFF	TGTGCCAGCTCACCGCAAATACTAGCGGGGGACGGGAATGAGCAGTTCTTC
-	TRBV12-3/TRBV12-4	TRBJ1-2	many	CASSLTGNGYTF	TGTGCCAGCAGTTTAACAGGGAATGGCTACACCTTC
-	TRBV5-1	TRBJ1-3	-	CASSLTDSHSGNTIYF	TGCGCCAGCAGCTTGACCGACAGCCACTCTGGAAACACCATATATTTT
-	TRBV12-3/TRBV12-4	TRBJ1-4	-	CASSPTPATNEKLFF	TGTGCCAGCAGCCCCACGCCGGCAACTAATGAAAAACTGTTTTTT
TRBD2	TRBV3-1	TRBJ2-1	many	CASSQGLAGELGDSYNEQFF	TGTGCCAGCAGCCAAGGACTAGCGGGAGAACTCGGGGACTCCTACAATGAGCAGTTCTTC
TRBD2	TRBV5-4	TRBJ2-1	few	CASSSGPSGGYNEQFF	TGTGCCAGCAGCTCGGGCCCTAGCGGGGGCTACAATGAGCAGTTCTTC
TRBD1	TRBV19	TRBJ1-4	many	CASRGGTATNEKLFF	TGTGCCAGTAGGGGGGGGACAGCAACTAATGAAAAACTGTTTTTT
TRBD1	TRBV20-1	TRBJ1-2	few	CSARGETGKSGYGYTF	TGCAGTGCTAGAGGGGAGACAGGGAAAAGTGGCTATGGCTACACCTTC
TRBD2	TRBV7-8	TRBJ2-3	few	CASSLVVSSGKDTQYF	TGTGCCAGCAGCTTAGTAGTGTCTAGCGGGAAAGATACGCAGTATTTT
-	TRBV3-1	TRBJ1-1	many	CASSQGIRVNTEAFF	TGTGCCAGCAGCCAAGGAATTAGAGTGAACACTGAAGCTTTCTTT
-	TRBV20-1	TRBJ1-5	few	CSAHSGNQPQHF	TGCAGTGCTCACTCGGGCAATCAGCCCCAGCATTTT
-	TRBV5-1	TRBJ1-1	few	CASSQNRVGVEAFF	TGCGCCAGCAGCCAGAACAGGGTCGGGGTTGAAGCTTTCTTT
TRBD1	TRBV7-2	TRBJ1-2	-	CASSPRQGGGGYTF	TGTGCCAGCAGCCCCAGACAGGGCGGCGGTGGCTACACCTTC
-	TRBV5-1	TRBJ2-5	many	CASSLDQAYQETQYF	TGCGCCAGCAGCTTGGATCAGGCGTACCAAGAGACCCAGTACTTC
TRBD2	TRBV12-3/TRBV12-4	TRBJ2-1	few	CASSLPGGGDEQFF	TGTGCCAGCAGTTTACCGGGAGGGGGGGATGAGCAGTTCTTC
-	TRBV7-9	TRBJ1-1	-	CASSEESLEAFF	TGTGCCAGCAGCGAGGAGAGTTTGGAAGCTTTCTTT
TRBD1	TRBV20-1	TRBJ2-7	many	CSADARGQSYEQYF	TGCAGTGCCGACGCTAGGGGGCAGTCCTACGAGCAGTACTTC
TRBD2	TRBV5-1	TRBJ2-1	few	CASSLGLAGGPGEQFF	TGCGCCAGCAGCCTGGGACTAGCGGGAGGGCCTGGTGAGCAGTTCTTC
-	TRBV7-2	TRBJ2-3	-	CASRKGADTQYF	TGTGCCAGCAGGAAGGGGGCAGATACGCAGTATTTT
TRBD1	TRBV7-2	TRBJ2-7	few	CASSLGGGPIYEQYF	TGTGCCAGCAGCTTAGGAGGGGGCCCAATCTACGAGCAGTACTTC
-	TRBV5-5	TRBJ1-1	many	CASSLGRQLNTEAFF	TGTGCCAGCAGCTTGGGCCGGCAGCTGAACACTGAAGCTTTCTTT
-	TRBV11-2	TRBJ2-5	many	CASSGPEGPQETQYF	TGTGCCAGCAGCGGACCGGAAGGCCCCCAAGAGACCCAGTACTTC
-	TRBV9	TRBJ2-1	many	CASSGPGTYNEQFF	TGTGCCAGCAGCGGGCCCGGGACGTACAATGAGCAGTTCTTC
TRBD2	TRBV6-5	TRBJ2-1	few	CATSGLAGGYNEQFF	TGTGCCACCAGTGGATTAGCGGGAGGTTACAATGAGCAGTTCTTC
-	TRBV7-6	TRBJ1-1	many	CASSSEVRANTEAFF	TGTGCCAGCAGCTCCGAAGTCAGGGCGAACACTGAAGCTTTCTTT
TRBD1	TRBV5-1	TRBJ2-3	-	CASSLTGTGFPDTQYF	TGCGCCAGCAGCTTGACCGGGACAGGATTTCCAGATACGCAGTATTTT
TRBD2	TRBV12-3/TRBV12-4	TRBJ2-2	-	CASSPSGRATGELFF	TGTGCCAGCAGCCCCAGCGGGAGGGCCACCGGGGAGCTGTTTTTT
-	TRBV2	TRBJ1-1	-	CASTAEVVGVEAFF	TGTGCCAGCACCGCGGAGGTTGTGGGGGTTGAAGCTTTCTTT
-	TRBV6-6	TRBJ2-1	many	CASSYSRGTYNEQFF	TGTGCCAGCAGTTACTCGCGCGGGACATACAATGAGCAGTTCTTC
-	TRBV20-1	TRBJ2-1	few	CSARDIGGTPYNEQFF	TGCAGTGCTAGAGATATTGGCGGGACCCCATACAATGAGCAGTTCTTC
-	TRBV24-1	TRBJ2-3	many	CATSAPPPDTQYF	TGTGCCACCAGTGCTCCGCCCCCAGATACGCAGTATTTT
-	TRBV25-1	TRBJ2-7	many	CATLEGARDEQYF	TGTGCCACCCTCGAAGGGGCTAGAGACGAGCAGTACTTC
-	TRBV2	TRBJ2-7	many	CASSEGSGGGYEQYF	TGTGCCAGCAGTGAAGGTTCAGGGGGAGGATACGAGCAGTACTTC
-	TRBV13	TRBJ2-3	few	CASSEGPPATQYF	TGTGCCAGCAGCGAGGGACCTCCGGCTACGCAGTATTTT
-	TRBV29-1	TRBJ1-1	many	CSVGPVNTEAFF	TGCAGCGTTGGTCCAGTGAACACTGAAGCTTTCTTT
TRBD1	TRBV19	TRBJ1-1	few	CASSIGTGRPTEAFF	TGTGCCAGTAGTATCGGGACAGGGCGGCCCACTGAAGCTTTCTTT
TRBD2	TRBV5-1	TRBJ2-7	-	CASSPGSGVTTYEQYF	TGCGCCAGCAGCCCAGGGAGCGGGGTTACAACCTACGAGCAGTACTTC
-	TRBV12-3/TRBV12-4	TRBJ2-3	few	CASSLVPSTDTQYF	TGTGCCAGCAGTTTAGTCCCGAGCACAGATACGCAGTATTTT
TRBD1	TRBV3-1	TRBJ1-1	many	CASSQDRGRPEAFF	TGTGCCAGCAGCCAAGACAGGGGGCGACCTGAAGCTTTCTTT
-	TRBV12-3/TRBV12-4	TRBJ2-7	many	CASSFGAGYEQYF	TGTGCCAGCAGTTTTGGAGCAGGGTACGAGCAGTACTTC
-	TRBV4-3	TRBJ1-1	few	CASSQDFVTGDNTEAFF	TGCGCCAGCAGCCAAGATTTCGTGACAGGCGACAACACTGAAGCTTTCTTT